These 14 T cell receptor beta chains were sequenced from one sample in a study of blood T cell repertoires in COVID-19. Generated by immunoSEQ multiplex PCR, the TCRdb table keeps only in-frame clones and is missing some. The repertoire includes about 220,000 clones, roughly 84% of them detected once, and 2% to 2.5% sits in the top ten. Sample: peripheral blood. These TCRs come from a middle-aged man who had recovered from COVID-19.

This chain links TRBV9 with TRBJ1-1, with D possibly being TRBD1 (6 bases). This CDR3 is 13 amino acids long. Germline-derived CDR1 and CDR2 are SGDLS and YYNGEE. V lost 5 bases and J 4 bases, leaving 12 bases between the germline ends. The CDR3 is CASRGGGSTEAFF. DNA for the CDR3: TGTGCCAGCAGAGGGGGTGGATCCACTGAAGCTTTCTTT.

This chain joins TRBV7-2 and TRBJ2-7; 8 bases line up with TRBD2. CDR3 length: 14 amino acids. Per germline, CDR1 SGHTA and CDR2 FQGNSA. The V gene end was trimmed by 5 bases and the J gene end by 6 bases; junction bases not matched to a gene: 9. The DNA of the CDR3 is TGTGCCAGCAGCGTAGGACTAGCTGGGGGCGAGCAGTACTTC. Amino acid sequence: CASSVGLAGGEQYF.

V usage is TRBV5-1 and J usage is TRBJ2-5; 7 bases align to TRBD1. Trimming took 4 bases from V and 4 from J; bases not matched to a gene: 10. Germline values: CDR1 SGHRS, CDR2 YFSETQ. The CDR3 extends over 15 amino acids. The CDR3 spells CASSHTQGLRETQYF. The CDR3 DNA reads TGCGCCAGCAGCCATACACAGGGGCTGAGAGAGACCCAGTACTTC.

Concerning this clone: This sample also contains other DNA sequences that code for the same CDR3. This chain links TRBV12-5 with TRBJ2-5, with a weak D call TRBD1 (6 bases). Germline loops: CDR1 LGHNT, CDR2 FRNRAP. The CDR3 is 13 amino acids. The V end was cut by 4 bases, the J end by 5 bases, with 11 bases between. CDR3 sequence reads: CASGSSGVETQYF. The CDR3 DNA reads TGTGCTAGTGGTTCGTCAGGGGTGGAGACCCAGTACTTC.

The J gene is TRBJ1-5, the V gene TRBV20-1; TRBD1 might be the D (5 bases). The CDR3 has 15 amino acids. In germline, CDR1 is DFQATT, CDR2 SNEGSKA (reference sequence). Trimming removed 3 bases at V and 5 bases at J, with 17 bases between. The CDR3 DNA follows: TGCAGTGCTAGTTGGGGCTCCGGGGGGGATCAGCCCCAGCATTTT. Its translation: CSASWGSGGDQPQHF.

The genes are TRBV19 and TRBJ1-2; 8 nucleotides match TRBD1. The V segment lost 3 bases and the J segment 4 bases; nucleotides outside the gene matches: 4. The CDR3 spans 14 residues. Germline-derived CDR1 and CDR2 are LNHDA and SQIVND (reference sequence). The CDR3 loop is CASSITGGGYGYTF. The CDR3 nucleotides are TGTGCCAGTAGTATCACAGGGGGGGGCTATGGCTACACCTTC.

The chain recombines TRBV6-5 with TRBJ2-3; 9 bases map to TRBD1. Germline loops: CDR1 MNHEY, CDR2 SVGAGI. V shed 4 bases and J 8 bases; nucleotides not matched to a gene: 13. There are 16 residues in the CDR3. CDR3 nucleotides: TGTGCCAGCAGTTTAACAGGGGGCCCCGGTCGTGGTACGCAGTATTTT. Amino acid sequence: CASSLTGGPGRGTQYF.

The CDR3 region has the DNA TGTGCCAGCACCCTTCACACTGAAGCTTTCTTT. It translates to CASTLHTEAFF. V usage is TRBV12-3 or TRBV12-4 and J usage is TRBJ1-1, with D unresolved. CDR3 size: 11 residues. Trimming removed 7 bases from V and 3 bases from J, with 6 bases in between.

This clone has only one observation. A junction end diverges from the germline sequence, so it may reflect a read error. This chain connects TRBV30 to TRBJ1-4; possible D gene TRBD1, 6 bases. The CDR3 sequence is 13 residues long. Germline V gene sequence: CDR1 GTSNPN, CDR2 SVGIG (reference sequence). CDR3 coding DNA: TGCCATGACCGAAGAGGGGGACGAGAAAAACTGTTTTTT. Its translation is CHDRRGGREKLFF.

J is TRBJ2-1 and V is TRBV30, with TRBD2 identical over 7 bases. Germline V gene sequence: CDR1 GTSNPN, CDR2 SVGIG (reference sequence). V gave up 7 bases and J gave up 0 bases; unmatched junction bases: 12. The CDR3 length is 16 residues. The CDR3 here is CALGGIATSSYNEQFF. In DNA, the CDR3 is TGTGCCTTGGGGGGGATAGCGACGAGCTCCTACAATGAGCAGTTCTTC.

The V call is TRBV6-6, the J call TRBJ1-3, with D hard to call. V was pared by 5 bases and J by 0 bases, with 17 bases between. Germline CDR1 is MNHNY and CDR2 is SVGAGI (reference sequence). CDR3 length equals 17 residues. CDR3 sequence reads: CASSPGWGVISGNTIYF. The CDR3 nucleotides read TGTGCCAGCAGTCCGGGGTGGGGAGTTATCTCTGGAAACACCATATATTTT.

The CDR3 DNA follows: TGTGCCAGCAGCCAAAACCGGGGCTACGAGCAGTACTTC. This encodes CASSQNRGYEQYF. J is TRBJ2-7 and V is TRBV3-1 (or the pseudogene TRBV3-2); tentatively, D is TRBD2 (5 bases). Germline loops: CDR1 LGHDT, CDR2 YNNKEL (reference sequence). V gave up 2 bases and J gave up 3 bases, with 8 bases separating them. The CDR3 spans 13 residues.

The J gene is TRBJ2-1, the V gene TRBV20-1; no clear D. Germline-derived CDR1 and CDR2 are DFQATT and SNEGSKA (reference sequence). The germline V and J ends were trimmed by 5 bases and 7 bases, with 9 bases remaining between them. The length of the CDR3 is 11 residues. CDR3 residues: CSAAVGNEQFF. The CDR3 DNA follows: TGCAGTGCTGCGGTTGGAAATGAGCAGTTCTTC.

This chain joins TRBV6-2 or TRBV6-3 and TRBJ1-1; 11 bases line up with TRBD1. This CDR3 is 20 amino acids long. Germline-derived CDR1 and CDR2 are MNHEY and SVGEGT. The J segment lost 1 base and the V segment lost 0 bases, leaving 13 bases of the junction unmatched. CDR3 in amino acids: CASSYSLEPDRGRGNTEAFF. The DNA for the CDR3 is TGTGCCAGCAGTTACTCCCTCGAGCCGGACAGGGGGCGGGGGAACACTGAAGCTTTCTTT.